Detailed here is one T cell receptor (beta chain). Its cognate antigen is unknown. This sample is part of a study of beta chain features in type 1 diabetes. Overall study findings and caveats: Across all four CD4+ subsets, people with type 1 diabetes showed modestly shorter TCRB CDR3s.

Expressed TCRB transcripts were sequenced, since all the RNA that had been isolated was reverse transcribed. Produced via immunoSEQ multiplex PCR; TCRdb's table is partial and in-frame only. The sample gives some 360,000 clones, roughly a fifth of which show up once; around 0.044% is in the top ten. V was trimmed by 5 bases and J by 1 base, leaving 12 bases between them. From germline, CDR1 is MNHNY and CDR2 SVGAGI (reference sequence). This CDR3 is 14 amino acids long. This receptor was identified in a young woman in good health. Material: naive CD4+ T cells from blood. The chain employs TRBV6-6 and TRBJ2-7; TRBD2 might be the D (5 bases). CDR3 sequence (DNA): TGTGCCAGCAGTACCCGGGGTGTGTCCTACGAGCAGTACTTC. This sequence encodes CASSTRGVSYEQYF.